The clone carrying this T cell receptor (beta chain) is a singleton in its sample. The data were obtained in a study of CD8+ T cells in alopecia areata. Treatment indicated: oral pan-JAK inhibitor, 5-10 mg twice daily. The CDR3 runs 17 residues. With 4 bases removed from V and 0 bases from J, the gap between germline ends came to 18 bases. Germline V gene sequence: CDR1 MNHEY, CDR2 SMNVEV (reference sequence). Following RNA extraction, reverse transcription yielded cDNA that acted as the sequencing template. Sequenced by immunoSEQ multiplex PCR; TCRdb stores in-frame clones only, minus some. Of 150,000 to 200,000 clones listed, nearly 60% are singletons.

The sequencing used CD4+ T cells sorted from blood, collected at week 24, from a patient treated with tofacitinib. This clonotype originated in a human donor with alopecia areata. The chain links TRBV27 to TRBJ1-1; no clear D. Here the CDR3 reads CASSSRPINSLNTEAFF. DNA for the CDR3: TGTGCCAGCAGTTCCCGGCCCATCAACAGTTTGAACACTGAAGCTTTCTTT.